This is a list of T cell receptor beta chains from one sample in a study of blood T cell repertoires in COVID-19. Some clones are missing from TCRdb's copy, which holds only in-frame ones; the method was immunoSEQ multiplex PCR. Of 200,000 to 250,000 clones in the sample, 85% to 90% are singletons; the top ten hold roughly a tenth. Specimen: peripheral blood. The receptors were gathered from a woman in her forties or fifties with COVID-19, enrolled during active disease. The CDR3 runs from the conserved cysteine through the conserved F or W. A D gene is named only where the DNA matches it firmly.

cdr3_aa cdr3_nt j_call d_call cdr3_length v_call
CASSLAPRGYEQYF TGTGCCAGCAGCTTAGCACCCCGAGGTTACGAGCAGTACTTC TRBJ2-7 . 14 TRBV7-2
CASSLWGGGPGYTF TGTGCCAGCAGTTTGTGGGGTGGAGGTCCGGGCTACACCTTC TRBJ1-2 . 14 TRBV27
CASSRGPLGETQYF TGTGCCAGCTCCAGGGGGCCTCTAGGAGAGACCCAGTACTTC TRBJ2-5 TRBD1 14 TRBV18
CASSMEQGLANYGHTF TGTGCCAGTAGTATGGAGCAGGGGTTGGCTAACTATGGCCACACCTTC TRBJ1-2 . 16 TRBV19
CASSSTLTGTTQAFF TGTGCCAGCAGTTCGACCCTTACAGGGACCACACAAGCTTTCTTT TRBJ1-1 . 15 TRBV28
CASSFGDTQYF TGTGCCAGCAGTTTCGGAGATACGCAGTATTTT TRBJ2-3 . 11 TRBV28
CASSLVGLAHEQFF TGTGCCAGCAGTTTGGTGGGACTAGCCCACGAGCAGTTCTTC TRBJ2-1 TRBD2 14 TRBV27
CASSLKGTGSYEQYF TGTGCCAGCAGTTTGAAGGGGACTGGCTCCTACGAGCAGTACTTC TRBJ2-7 . 15 TRBV27
CASSLRGYPEFYGYTF TGTGCCAGCAGTTTGAGAGGCTACCCTGAGTTTTATGGCTACACCTTC TRBJ1-2 . 16 TRBV6-2/TRBV6-3
CASFPLAGGPNEQFF TGTGCCAGCTTCCCTCTAGCGGGGGGGCCGAATGAGCAGTTCTTC TRBJ2-1 TRBD2 15 TRBV28
CATSDLSGSDTQYF TGTGCCACCAGTGATTTATCGGGATCAGATACGCAGTATTTT TRBJ2-3 . 14 TRBV24-1
CASRKSGGANNEQFF TGTGCCAGCAGGAAAAGCGGGGGGGCCAACAATGAGCAGTTCTTC TRBJ2-1 TRBD2 15 TRBV6-5
CSVRQAGETQYF TGCAGCGTCAGACAGGCGGGTGAGACCCAGTACTTC TRBJ2-5 . 12 TRBV29-1